The clone carrying this T cell receptor beta chain has ten or more counts. The antigen remains undetermined. This CDR3 contains 14 residues. J lost 9 bases, V lost 4 bases, and 7 bases had no gene match. This entry comes from a study of T cells in Graves' hyperthyroidism and ophthalmopathy. RNA transcripts were the template for amplifying TCR beta CDR3 regions. The HTBI set primed first-round TCR CDR3 RT-PCR. TCRdb analysed the multiplex PCR reads with MiXCR anew, one entry per CDR3 protein. The table includes about 690,000 distinct CDR3 sequences, around 16% detected once. Findings and caveats of the study: From stable hyperthyroidism, ophthalmopathy was set apart by a 13 V-J model.

Absent ophthalmopathy progression within 18 months defined stable Graves' hyperthyroidism. This receptor was identified in a man between 45 and 60 years old with Graves' hyperthyroidism. The chain combines TRBV12-3 or TRBV12-4 with TRBJ2-3; 10 bases line up with TRBD2. Specimen: blood. The CDR3: CASSSLAGGVTQYF. CDR3 nucleotides: TGTGCCAGCAGTTCCTTAGCGGGAGGCGTCACGCAGTATTTT.